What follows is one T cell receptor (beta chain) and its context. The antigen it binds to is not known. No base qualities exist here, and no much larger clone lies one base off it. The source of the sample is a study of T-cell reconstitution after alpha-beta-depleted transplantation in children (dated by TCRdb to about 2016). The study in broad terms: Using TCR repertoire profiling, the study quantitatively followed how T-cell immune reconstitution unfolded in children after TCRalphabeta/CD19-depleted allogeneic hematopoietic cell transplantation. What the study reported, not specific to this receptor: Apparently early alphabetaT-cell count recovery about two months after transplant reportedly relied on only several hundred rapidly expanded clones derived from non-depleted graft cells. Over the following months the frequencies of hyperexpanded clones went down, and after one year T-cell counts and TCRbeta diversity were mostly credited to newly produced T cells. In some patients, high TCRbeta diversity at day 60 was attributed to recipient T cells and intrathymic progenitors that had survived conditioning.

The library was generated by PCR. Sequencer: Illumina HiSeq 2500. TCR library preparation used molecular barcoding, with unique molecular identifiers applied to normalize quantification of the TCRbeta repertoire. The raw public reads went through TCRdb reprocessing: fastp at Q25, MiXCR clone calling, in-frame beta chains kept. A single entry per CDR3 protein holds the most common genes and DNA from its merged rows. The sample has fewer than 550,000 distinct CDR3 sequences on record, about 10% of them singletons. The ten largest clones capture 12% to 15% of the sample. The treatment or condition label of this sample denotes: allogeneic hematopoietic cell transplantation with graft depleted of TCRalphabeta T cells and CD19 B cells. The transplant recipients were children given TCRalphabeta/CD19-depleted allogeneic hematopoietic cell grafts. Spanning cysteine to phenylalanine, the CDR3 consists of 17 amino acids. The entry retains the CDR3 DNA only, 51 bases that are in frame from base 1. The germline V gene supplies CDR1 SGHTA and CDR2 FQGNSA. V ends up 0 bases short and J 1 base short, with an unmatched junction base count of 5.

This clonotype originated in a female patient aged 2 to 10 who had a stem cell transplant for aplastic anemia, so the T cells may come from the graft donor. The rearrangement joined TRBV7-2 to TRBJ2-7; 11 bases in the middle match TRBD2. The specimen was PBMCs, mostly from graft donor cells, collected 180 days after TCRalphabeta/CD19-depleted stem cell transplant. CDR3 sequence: CASSLAPTSGKSYEQYF. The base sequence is TGTGCCAGCAGCTTAGCCCCGACTAGCGGGAAGTCCTACGAGCAGTACTTC.